This T cell receptor (beta chain) comes out of a study of T cell repertoires in cytomegalovirus infection. At the level of the study: TCR beta signatures that were public indicated CMV infection and matching HLA type.

Findings and caveats of the study: Based on cumulative public TCR beta family frequency, carriers of CMV plus the relevant HLA were identified. Across the ex vivo response, the dominant clonotypes were HLA-C-restricted CMV-specific TCR beta clonotypes.

For this clonotype: What it recognizes is unknown.

V shed 5 bases, J shed 4 bases, and the junction held 17 bases outside the gene matches. CDR3 length equals 18 residues. TCRdb re-called the reads through MiXCR, storing one row per CDR3 protein. The table records approximately 750,000 distinct CDR3 sequences, roughly a third of them present only once. This receptor was obtained from a human donor in good health (CMV status not recorded). Some clones in this sample may be carry-over from other donors' samples. The sequenced material came from PBMCs. The chain carries TRBV12-3 or TRBV12-4 and TRBJ1-5, with 7 positions matching TRBD1. CDR3 nucleotide sequence: TGTGCCAGCAGTCCCCAAATCGCCCCCGGGACAGCAAATCAGCCCCAGCATTTT. Residues: CASSPQIAPGTANQPQHF.